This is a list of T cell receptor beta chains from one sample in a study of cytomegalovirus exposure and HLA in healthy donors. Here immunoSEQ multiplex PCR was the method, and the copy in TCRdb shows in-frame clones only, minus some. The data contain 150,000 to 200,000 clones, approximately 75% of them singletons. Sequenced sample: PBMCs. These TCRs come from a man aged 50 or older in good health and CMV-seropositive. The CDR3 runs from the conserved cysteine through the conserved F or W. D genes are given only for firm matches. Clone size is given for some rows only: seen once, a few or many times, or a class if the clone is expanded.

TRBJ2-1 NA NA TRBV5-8 TGTGCCAGCAGCCTACGACAGAGCTCCTACAATGAGCAGTTCTTC CASSLRQSSYNEQFF
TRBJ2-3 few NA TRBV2 TGTGCCAGCAGTGGGGATCGGGGACTCACAGATACGCAGTATTTT CASSGDRGLTDTQYF
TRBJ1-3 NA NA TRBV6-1 TGTGCCAGCACCTTGGAGGGAGGCTCTGGAAACACCATATATTTT CASTLEGGSGNTIYF
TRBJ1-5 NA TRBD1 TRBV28 TGTGCCAGCAGTTCGGGACAGAACAATCAGCCCCAGCATTTT CASSSGQNNQPQHF
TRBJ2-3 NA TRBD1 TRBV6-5 TGTGCCAGCAGTTTCCCAGGGACAGGGGGAACAGATACGCAGTATTTT CASSFPGTGGTDTQYF
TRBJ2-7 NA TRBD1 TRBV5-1 TGCGCCAGCAGCTTTTCGACAGGGCGCTACGAGCAGTACTTC CASSFSTGRYEQYF
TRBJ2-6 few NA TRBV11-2 TGTGCCAGCAGCTTAGTTGCAGGGGCTACTGGGGCCAACGTCCTGACTTTC CASSLVAGATGANVLTF
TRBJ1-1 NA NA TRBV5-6 TGTGCCAGCAGCTTGGTCGGCAGGGCGAACACTGAAGCTTTCTTT CASSLVGRANTEAFF
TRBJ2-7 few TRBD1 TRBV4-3 TGCGCCAGCAGCCTGAGGACAGGGTCAGATCCCTACGAGCAGTACTTC CASSLRTGSDPYEQYF
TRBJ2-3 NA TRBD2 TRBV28 TGTGCCAGCAGTGCGACTAGCGGGGGAAAAACTAGCACAGATACGCAGTATTTT CASSATSGGKTSTDTQYF
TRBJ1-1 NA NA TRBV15 TGTGCCACCAGTACCATGGGGGGCACTGAAGCTTTCTTT CATSTMGGTEAFF
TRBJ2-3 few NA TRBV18 TGTGCCAGCTCACCCTCTAGCACAGATACGCAGTATTTT CASSPSSTDTQYF
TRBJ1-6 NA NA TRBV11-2 TGTGCCAGCAGCTTAGGCGGATTGCGACCGGAGTTGGGGCCACCCCTCCACTTT CASSLGGLRPELGPPLHF
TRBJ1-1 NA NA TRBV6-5 TGTGCCAGCAGTTATAGGGGGGGTTACACTGAAGCTTTCTTT CASSYRGGYTEAFF
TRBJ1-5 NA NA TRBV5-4 TGTGCCAGCAGCTTAGGGGGGGCGAATCAGCCCCAGCATTTT CASSLGGANQPQHF
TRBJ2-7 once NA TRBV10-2 TGCGCCAGCAGCGGGACACGCGCCTACGAGCAGTACTTC CASSGTRAYEQYF
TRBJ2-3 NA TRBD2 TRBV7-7 TGTGCCAGCAGCTCGGGACTAGCGGGGCCCCTTTCCACAGATACGCAGTATTTT CASSSGLAGPLSTDTQYF
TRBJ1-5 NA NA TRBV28 TGTGCCAGCACCGCGCTTGATAGCAATCAGCCCCAGCATTTT CASTALDSNQPQHF
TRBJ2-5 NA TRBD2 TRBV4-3 TGCGCCAGCAGCCAAGAGTCGGAGCGGGGAGAGACCCAGTACTTC CASSQESERGETQYF
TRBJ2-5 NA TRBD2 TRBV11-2 TGTGCCAGCAGCCGAATTACACTAGCGGGGGGTCAAGAGACCCAGTACTTC CASSRITLAGGQETQYF
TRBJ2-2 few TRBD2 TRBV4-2 TGTGCCAGCAGCCAAGATCTTGCGGGGGTAACCGGGGAGCTGTTTTTT CASSQDLAGVTGELFF
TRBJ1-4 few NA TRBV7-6 TGTGCCAGCAGCACTCCTTGGGGACAACCTAATGAAAAACTGTTTTTT CASSTPWGQPNEKLFF
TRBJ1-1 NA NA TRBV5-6 TGTGCCAGCACCCTACTGATGAACACTGAAGCTTTCTTT CASTLLMNTEAFF
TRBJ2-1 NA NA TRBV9 TGTGCCAGCAGCGTCTCATCGTTACCTAACAATGAGCAGTTCTTC CASSVSSLPNNEQFF
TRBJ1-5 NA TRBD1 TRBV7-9 TGTGCCAGCAGCCGGGACAGGGCCTTGGGGCCCCAGCATTTT CASSRDRALGPQHF
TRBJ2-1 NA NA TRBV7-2 TGTGCCAGCAGCCCTGCCTTCGGGAAATACAATGAGCAGTTCTTC CASSPAFGKYNEQFF
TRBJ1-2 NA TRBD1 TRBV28 TGTGCCAGCAGTCTCGCAGGTGGGACAGGGGTTTTTAGCTATGGCTACACCTTC CASSLAGGTGVFSYGYTF
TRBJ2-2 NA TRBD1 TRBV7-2 TGTGCCAGCAGCCAACAGGGGGCCGGGGAGCTGTTTTTT CASSQQGAGELFF
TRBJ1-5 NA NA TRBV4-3 TGCGCCAGCAGCCGCAAGCGTACTTACCAGCCCCAGCATTTT CASSRKRTYQPQHF
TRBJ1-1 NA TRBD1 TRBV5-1 TGCGCCAGCAGCGGGGACAGGGGATGGAACACTGAAGCTTTCTTT CASSGDRGWNTEAFF
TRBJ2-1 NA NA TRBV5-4 TGTGCCAGCAGCTTGGTAGCTTCTAGCAACAATGAGCAGTTCTTC CASSLVASSNNEQFF
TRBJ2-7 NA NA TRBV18 TGTGCCAGCTCACCTAGGGGGTTCGAGCAGTACTTC CASSPRGFEQYF
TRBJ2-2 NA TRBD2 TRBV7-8 TGTGCCAGCAGCTTATTCCCGGGACTAGCGGCAAAGTGGGAGCTGTTTTTT CASSLFPGLAAKWELFF
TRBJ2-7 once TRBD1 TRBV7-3 TGTGCCAGCAGCAATCTCGGACAGGGGTCCGTCGAGCAGTACTTC CASSNLGQGSVEQYF
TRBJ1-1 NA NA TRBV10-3 TGTGCCATCAGTGCTGGGGACAAGAACACTGAAGCTTTCTTT CAISAGDKNTEAFF
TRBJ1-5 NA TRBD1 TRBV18 TGTGCCAGCTCACCACAAACAGCTACGACAGGGCAGCCCCAGCATTTT CASSPQTATTGQPQHF
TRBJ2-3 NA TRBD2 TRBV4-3 TGCGCCAGCAGCCAAGATCCTAGCGGGGGATTCACAGATACGCAGTATTTT CASSQDPSGGFTDTQYF
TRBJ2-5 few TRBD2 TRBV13 TGTGCCAGCAGCTTAGGTTTAGCGGGGGAAGAGACCCAGTACTTC CASSLGLAGEETQYF
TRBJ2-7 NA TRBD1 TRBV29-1 TGCAGCGTGGGACAGGTTAGCTCCTACGAGCAGTACTTC CSVGQVSSYEQYF
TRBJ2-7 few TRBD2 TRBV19 TGTGCCAGTAGTATCGGGAGCGGGGGCCTATACTCCTACGAGCAGTACTTC CASSIGSGGLYSYEQYF
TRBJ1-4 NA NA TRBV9 TGTGCCAGCAGCTATAATGGGAGGACTAATGAAAAACTGTTTTTT CASSYNGRTNEKLFF
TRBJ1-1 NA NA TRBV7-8 TGTGCCAGCAGCTTAGTGGGGGCTAGGGGGAACACTGAAGCTTTCTTT CASSLVGARGNTEAFF
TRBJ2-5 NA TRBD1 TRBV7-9 TGTGCCAGCAGCTTAGGCAGGGGGCTTTCGGAGACCCAGTACTTC CASSLGRGLSETQYF
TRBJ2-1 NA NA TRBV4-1 TGCGCCAGCAGCCAAGATGCAACTAGCTCTTACAATGAGCAGTTCTTC CASSQDATSSYNEQFF
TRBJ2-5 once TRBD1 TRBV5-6 TGTGCCAGCATCCCAGCGGGACAGGGAGCAGAGACCCAGTACTTC CASIPAGQGAETQYF
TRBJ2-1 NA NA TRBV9 TGTGCCAGCAGCGGAAGCGGTTTTGATAGGAATGAGCAGTTCTTC CASSGSGFDRNEQFF
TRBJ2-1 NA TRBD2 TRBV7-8 TGTGCCAGCAGCCTAACGACTAGCGGGGGGTCTAATGAGCAGTTCTTC CASSLTTSGGSNEQFF
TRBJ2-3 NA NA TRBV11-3 TGTGCCAGCAGCTTAGGGAGTGGGGCTAGCACAGATACGCAGTATTTT CASSLGSGASTDTQYF
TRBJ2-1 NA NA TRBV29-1 TGCAGCGTGGCGTGGACAAACTACAATGAGCAGTTCTTC CSVAWTNYNEQFF
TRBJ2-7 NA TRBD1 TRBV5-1 TGCGCCAGCAGCCAGCTGGTCGGGACAGGGCAAGTAGGCGAGCAGTACTTC CASSQLVGTGQVGEQYF
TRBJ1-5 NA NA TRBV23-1 TGCGCCAGCAGTCAACAGGGTTCAGGACAGCCCCAGCATTTT CASSQQGSGQPQHF
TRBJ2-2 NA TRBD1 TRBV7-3 TGTGCCAGCAGCCCGGACAGGCCGACCGGGGAGCTGTTTTTT CASSPDRPTGELFF
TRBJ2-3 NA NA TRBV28 TGTGCCAGCTTCCCCTCGGGGGAACCACCCACAGATACGCAGTATTTT CASFPSGEPPTDTQYF
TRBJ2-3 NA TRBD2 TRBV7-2 TGTGCCAGCAGCCCCGCGGTAGCGGGGGCCGATACGCAGTATTTT CASSPAVAGADTQYF
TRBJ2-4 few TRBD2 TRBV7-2 TGTGCCAGCAGCTTCAACCGGGACTACCTAGCCAAAAACATTCAGTACTTC CASSFNRDYLAKNIQYF